Presented here are 10 T cell receptor beta chains from one specimen sequenced in a study of beta chain features in type 1 diabetes. Of the isolated RNA, all was reverse transcribed, and so the sequenced material was expressed TCRB transcripts. This table comes from immunoSEQ multiplex PCR, and its TCRdb copy is limited to in-frame clones, with some not included. The sample has approximately 140,000 clones; about 7.1% are singletons. Sample: central memory CD4+ T cells from blood. The receptor source for this set is a woman under 40 in good health.

This clone has more than one count but fewer than ten. The J gene is TRBJ2-7, the V gene TRBV14; 13 nucleotides match TRBD2. The CDR3 sequence is 17 residues long. Trimming took 5 bases from V and 6 from J; bases not matched to a gene: 13. Germline CDR1 reads SGHDN; CDR2 reads FVKESK. The CDR3 spells CASSSSPGLAGVGEQYF. The DNA of the CDR3 is TGTGCCAGCAGCTCCTCGCCCGGACTAGCGGGAGTAGGCGAGCAGTACTTC.

This chain joins TRBV7-3 and TRBJ2-1, with 10 bases matching TRBD2. Germline loops: CDR1 SGHTA, CDR2 FQGTGA. V lost 1 base, J lost 7 bases, and 10 bases stayed unmatched. This CDR3 spans 17 amino acids. CDR3 in DNA: TGTGCCAGCAGCTTAAAAAAAGCGGGAGGGCCAGTAAATGAGCAGTTCTTC. Translation gives CASSLKKAGGPVNEQFF.

The chain employs TRBV9 and TRBJ2-5, with 10 bases matching TRBD2. With V trimmed by 4 bases and J by 0 bases, 6 bases remained unmatched. The CDR3 sequence is 16 residues long. Germline V gene lookup returns CDR1 SGDLS and CDR2 YYNGEE. DNA for the CDR3: TGTGCCAGCAGCCCCTGGACTAGCGGAGACCAAGAGACCCAGTACTTC. Translated, it gives CASSPWTSGDQETQYF.

The chain combines TRBV19 with TRBJ1-5, with 8 bases that match TRBD1. The CDR3 contains 13 residues. Germline V gene lookup returns CDR1 LNHDA and CDR2 SQIVND (reference sequence). The V and J ends lost 6 bases and 5 bases, in that order; junction bases with no gene match: 3. CDR3 protein: CASSGQGYQPQHF. The CDR3 DNA reads TGTGCCAGTAGCGGACAGGGATATCAGCCCCAGCATTTT.

The gene calls are TRBV27 and TRBJ1-3; D not certain. Between the trimmed V and J ends, which lost 3 bases and 2 bases, there was a span of 8 bases. The CDR3 runs to 14 residues. Per the germline V gene, CDR1 is MNHEY and CDR2 is SMNVEV (reference sequence). The CDR3 loop reads CASSFTATGNTIYF. CDR3 sequence (DNA): TGTGCCAGCAGTTTCACCGCTACTGGAAACACCATATATTTT.

V and J are TRBV4-2 and TRBJ1-5; 7 nucleotides agree with TRBD1. The CDR3 has 12 residues. Germline CDR1 LGHNA, CDR2 YNFKEQ. V shed 0 bases, J shed 12 bases, and the junction held 2 bases outside the gene matches. The chain's CDR3 is CASSQDGQVQHF. The CDR3, as DNA: TGTGCCAGCAGCCAAGACGGACAGGTCCAGCATTTT.

This clone was seen only a few times. The chain uses TRBV7-2 and TRBJ1-1, with D perhaps TRBD1 (6 bases). V was trimmed by 5 bases and J by 2 bases, leaving 9 bases between them. Per germline, CDR1 SGHTA and CDR2 FQGNSA. CDR3 length: 13 amino acids. The CDR3 DNA is TGTGCCAGCAGCACGGGACAAAACACTGAAGCTTTCTTT. This codes for CASSTGQNTEAFF.

The CDR3 nucleotides read TGTGCCAGCAGCGGTGGGGCACTAGCGGGAGGTGGGGCCAATGAGCAGTTCTTC. It encodes CASSGGALAGGGANEQFF. This chain connects TRBV9 to TRBJ2-1, with 12 bases lining up with TRBD2. V trimming: 3 bases; J trimming: 6 bases; junction bases outside the gene matches: 13. The CDR3 is 18 residues long. Germline loops: CDR1 SGDLS, CDR2 YYNGEE.

This rearrangement joins TRBV28 to TRBJ2-1; 9 positions agree with TRBD2. The V and J ends lost 4 bases and 5 bases, in that order; junction bases with no gene match: 12. In germline, CDR1 is MDHEN, CDR2 SYDVKM. The CDR3 totals 17 residues. The CDR3 DNA is TGTGCCAGCAGTTCTGGGTTAGGGCTAGCGGGAAACAATGAGCAGTTCTTC. Translation: CASSSGLGLAGNNEQFF.

This clone was observed a few times. V usage is TRBV5-1 and J usage is TRBJ2-3, with TRBD2 matching over 7 bases. This CDR3 is 14 amino acids long. The ends lost 3 bases at V and 5 bases at J; junction bases unmatched: 6. CDR1 SGHRS and CDR2 YFSETQ come from the germline V gene. This CDR3 is CASSSGTTGDTQYF. DNA of the CDR3: TGCGCCAGCAGCTCCGGGACTACCGGAGATACGCAGTATTTT.